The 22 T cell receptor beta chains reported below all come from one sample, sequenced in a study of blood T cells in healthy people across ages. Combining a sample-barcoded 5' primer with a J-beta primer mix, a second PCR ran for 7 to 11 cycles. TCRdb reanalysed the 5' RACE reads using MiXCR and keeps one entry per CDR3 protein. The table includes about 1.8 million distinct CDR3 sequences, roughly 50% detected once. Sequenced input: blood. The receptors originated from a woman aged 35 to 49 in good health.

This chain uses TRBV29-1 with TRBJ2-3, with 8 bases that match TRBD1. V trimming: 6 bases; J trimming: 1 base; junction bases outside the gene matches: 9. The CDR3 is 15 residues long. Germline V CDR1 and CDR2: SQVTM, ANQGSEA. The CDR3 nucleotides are TGCAGCGTGGAAAGACAGGGGTCGGGCACAGATACGCAGTATTTT. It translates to CSVERQGSGTDTQYF.

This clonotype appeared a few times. The CDR3 coding sequence is TGCGCCAGCAGCACCAACCCTGGGACGACGTCCTACGAGCAGTACTTC. Protein product: CASSTNPGTTSYEQYF. The rearrangement links TRBV5-1 to TRBJ2-7; perhaps D is TRBD1 or TRBD2 (5 bases each). From germline, CDR1 is SGHRS and CDR2 YFSETQ. V was clipped by 4 bases and J by 1 base, with 18 bases between them. This CDR3 contains 16 residues.

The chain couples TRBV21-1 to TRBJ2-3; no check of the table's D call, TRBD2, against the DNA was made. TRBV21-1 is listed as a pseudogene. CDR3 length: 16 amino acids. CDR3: CASSKEAGGPTDTQYF. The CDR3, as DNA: TGTGCCAGCAGCAAAGAAGCGGGGGGTCCCACAGATACGCAGTATTTT.

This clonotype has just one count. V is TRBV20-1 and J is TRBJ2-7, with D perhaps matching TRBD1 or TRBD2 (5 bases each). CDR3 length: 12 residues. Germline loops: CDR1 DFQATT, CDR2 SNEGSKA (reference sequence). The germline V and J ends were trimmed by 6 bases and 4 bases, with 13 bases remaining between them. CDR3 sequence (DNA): TGCAGTGCCTTTGGGACCAAGTACGAGCAGTACTTC. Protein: CSAFGTKYEQYF.

The CDR3 loop reads CSVARGTHNEQFF. In nucleotides, the CDR3 is TGCAGCGTCGCCCGGGGGACCCACAATGAGCAGTTCTTC. This chain joins TRBV29-1 and TRBJ2-1; TRBD2 might be the D (6 bases). The CDR3 runs to 13 residues. Between the trimmed V and J ends, which lost 6 bases and 5 bases, there was a span of 14 bases. The germline V gene has CDR1 SQVTM and CDR2 ANQGSEA.

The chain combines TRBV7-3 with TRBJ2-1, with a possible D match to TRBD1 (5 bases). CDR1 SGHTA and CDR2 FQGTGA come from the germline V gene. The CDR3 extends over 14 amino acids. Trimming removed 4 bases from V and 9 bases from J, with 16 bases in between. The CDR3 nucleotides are TGTGCCAGCAGCTCGCCAGAAAGCCAGGGTGAGCAGTTCTTC. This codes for CASSSPESQGEQFF.

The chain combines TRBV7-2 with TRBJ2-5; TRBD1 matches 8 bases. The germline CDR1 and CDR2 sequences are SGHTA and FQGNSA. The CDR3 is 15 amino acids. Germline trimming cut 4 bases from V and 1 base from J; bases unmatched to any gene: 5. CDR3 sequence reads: CASSSHGTGQETQYF. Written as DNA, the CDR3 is TGTGCCAGCAGCTCGCACGGGACAGGCCAAGAGACCCAGTACTTC.

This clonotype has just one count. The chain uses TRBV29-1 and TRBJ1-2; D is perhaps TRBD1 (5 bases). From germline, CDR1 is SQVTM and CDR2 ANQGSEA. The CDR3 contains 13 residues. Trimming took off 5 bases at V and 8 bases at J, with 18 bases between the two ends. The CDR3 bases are TGCAGCGTTCGACCCCAGGGACTCGGGGGCTACACCTTC. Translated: CSVRPQGLGGYTF.

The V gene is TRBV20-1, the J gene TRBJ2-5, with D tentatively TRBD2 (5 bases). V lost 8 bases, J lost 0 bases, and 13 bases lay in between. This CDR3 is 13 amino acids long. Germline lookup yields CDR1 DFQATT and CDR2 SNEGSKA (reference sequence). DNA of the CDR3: TGCAGTACTGGACTGACCCACCAAGAGACCCAGTACTTC. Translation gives CSTGLTHQETQYF.

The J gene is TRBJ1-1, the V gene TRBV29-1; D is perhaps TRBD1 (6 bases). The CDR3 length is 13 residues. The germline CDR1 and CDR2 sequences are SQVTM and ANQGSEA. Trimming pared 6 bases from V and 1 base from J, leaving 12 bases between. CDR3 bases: TGCAGCGTCGTAGGACAGTCGAACACTGAAGCTTTCTTT. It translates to CSVVGQSNTEAFF.

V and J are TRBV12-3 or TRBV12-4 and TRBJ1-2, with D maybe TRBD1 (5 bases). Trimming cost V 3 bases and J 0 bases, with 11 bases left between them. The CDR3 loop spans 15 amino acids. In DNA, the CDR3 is TGTGCCAGCAGTTTTTGGGGGGAGTCTAACTATGGCTACACCTTC. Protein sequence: CASSFWGESNYGYTF.

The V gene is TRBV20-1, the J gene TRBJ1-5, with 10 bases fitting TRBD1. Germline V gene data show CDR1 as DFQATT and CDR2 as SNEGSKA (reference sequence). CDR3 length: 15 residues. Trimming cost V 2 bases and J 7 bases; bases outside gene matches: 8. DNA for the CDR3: TGCAGTGCTAGAAAGGGGACAGGGGAGTTGCAGCCCCAGCATTTT. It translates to CSARKGTGELQPQHF.

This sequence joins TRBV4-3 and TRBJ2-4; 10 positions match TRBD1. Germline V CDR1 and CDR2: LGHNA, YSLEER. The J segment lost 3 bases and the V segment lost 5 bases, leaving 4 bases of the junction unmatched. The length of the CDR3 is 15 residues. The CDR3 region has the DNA TGCGCCAGCAGCAAGGACAGGGGGTTCAAAAACATTCAGTACTTC. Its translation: CASSKDRGFKNIQYF.

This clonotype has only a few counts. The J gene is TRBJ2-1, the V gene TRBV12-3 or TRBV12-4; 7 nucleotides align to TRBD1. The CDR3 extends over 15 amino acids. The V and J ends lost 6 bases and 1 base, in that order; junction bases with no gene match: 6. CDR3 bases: TGTGCCAGCAGCCGCCCGACAGGGTCCTACAATGAGCAGTTCTTC. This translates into CASSRPTGSYNEQFF.

CDR3 coding DNA: TGTGCCAGCACTGAGGGGGAATACACAGAAAAACTGTTTTTT. It translates to CASTEGEYTEKLFF. The chain combines TRBV7-9 with TRBJ1-4, with D maybe TRBD1 (6 bases). Trimming left V 7 bases short and J 8 bases short, with 17 bases between. CDR3 length: 14 residues. Germline V gene sequence: CDR1 SEHNR, CDR2 FQNEAQ (reference sequence). Full variable domain (outside the CDR3, taken from reference TRBV7-9 and TRBJ1-4): DTGVSQNPRHKITKRGQNVTFRCDPISEHNRLYWYRQTLGQGPEFLTYFQNEAQLEKSRLLSDRFSAERPKGSFSTLEIQRTEQGDSAMYLCASTEGEYTEKLFFGSGTQLSVL.

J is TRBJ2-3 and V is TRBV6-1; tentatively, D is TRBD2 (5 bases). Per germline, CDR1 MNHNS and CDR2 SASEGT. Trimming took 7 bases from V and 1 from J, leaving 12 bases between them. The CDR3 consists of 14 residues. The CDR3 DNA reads TGTGCCAGCACGGTCCGAGCGGGCACAGATACGCAGTATTTT. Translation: CASTVRAGTDTQYF.

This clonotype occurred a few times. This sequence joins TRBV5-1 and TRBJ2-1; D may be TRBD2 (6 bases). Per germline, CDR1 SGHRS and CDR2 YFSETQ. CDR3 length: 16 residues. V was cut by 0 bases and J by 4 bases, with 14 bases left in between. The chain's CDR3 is CASSLGIGRLYNEQFF. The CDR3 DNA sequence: TGCGCCAGCAGCTTGGGGATAGGGAGGTTATACAATGAGCAGTTCTTC. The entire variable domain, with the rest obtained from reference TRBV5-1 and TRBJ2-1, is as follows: KAGVTQTPRYLIKTRGQQVTLSCSPISGHRSVSWYQQTPGQGLQFLFEYFSETQRNKGNFPGRFSGRQFSNSRSEMNVSTLELGDSALYLCASSLGIGRLYNEQFFGPGTRLTVL.

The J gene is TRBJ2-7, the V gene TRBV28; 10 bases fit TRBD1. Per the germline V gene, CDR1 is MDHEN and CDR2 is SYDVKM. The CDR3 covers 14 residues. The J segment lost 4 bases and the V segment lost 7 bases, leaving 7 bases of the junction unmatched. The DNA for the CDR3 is TGTGCCAGCACGGGACAGGGGCGGAAATACGAGCAGTACTTC. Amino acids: CASTGQGRKYEQYF.

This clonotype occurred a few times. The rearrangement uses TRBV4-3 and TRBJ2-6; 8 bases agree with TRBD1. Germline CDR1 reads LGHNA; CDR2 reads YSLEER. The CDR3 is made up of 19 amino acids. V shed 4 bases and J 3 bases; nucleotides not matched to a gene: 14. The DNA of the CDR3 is TGCGCCAGCAGCCTTGAACCCAGGGGGCGCTTAATTGGGGCCAACGTCCTGACTTTC. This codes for CASSLEPRGRLIGANVLTF.

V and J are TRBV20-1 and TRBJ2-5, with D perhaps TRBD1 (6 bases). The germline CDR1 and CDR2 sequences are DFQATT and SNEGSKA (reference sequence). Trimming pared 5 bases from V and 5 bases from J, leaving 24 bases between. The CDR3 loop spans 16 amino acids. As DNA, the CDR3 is TGCAGTGCTCATCTCGGAGACAAGGGGGTCCTGGAGACCCAGTACTTC. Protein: CSAHLGDKGVLETQYF.

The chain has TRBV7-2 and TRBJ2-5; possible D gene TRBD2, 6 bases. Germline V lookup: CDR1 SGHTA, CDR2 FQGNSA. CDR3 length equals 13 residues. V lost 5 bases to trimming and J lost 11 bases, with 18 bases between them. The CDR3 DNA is TGTGCCAGCAGCCGCCGGCCGGGACTTGAGCAGTACTTC. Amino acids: CASSRRPGLEQYF.

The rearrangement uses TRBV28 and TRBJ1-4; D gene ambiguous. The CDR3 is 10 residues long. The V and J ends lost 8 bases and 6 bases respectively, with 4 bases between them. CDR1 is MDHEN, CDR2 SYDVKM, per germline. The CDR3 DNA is TGTGCCAGCCTAGATGAAAAACTGTTTTTT. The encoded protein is CASLDEKLFF.